Each of the 23 T cell receptor beta chains below was sequenced from the same sample in a study of cytomegalovirus exposure and HLA in healthy donors. Data came from immunoSEQ multiplex PCR; TCRdb stores just in-frame clones and leaves some out. This table has about 340,000 clones, 86% appearing once. Sequenced material: PBMCs. The source of these receptors is a woman between 18 and 30 years old in good health and CMV-seronegative.

The rearrangement links TRBV11-2 to TRBJ1-5; TRBD1 might be the D (5 bases). Germline CDR1 SGHAT, CDR2 FQNNGV. Trimming took off 5 bases at V and 0 bases at J, with 11 bases between the two ends. The length of the CDR3 is 15 residues. CDR3 in amino acids: CASSPGHYSNQPQHF. CDR3 nucleotides: TGTGCCAGCAGCCCCGGACATTATAGCAATCAGCCCCAGCATTTT.

The genes are TRBV9 and TRBJ2-2, with TRBD1 matching 7 bases. The CDR3 has 16 residues. The V and J ends lost 2 bases and 4 bases, in that order; junction bases with no gene match: 8. Germline CDR1 and CDR2: SGDLS and YYNGEE. The CDR3 loop is CASSVWDRGITGELFF. The CDR3 DNA follows: TGTGCCAGCAGCGTCTGGGACAGAGGGATCACCGGGGAGCTGTTTTTT.

The count of this clone is one. The rearrangement joins TRBV27 to TRBJ2-1; 7 bases line up with TRBD2. The ends lost 5 bases at V and 8 bases at J; junction bases unmatched: 3. The CDR3 consists of 12 residues. Looked up from germline, CDR1 is MNHEY and CDR2 is SMNVEV (reference sequence). The CDR3: CASSLAGDEQFF. CDR3 in DNA: TGTGCCAGCAGTCTCGCGGGAGATGAGCAGTTCTTC.

The chain employs TRBV11-1 and TRBJ1-1; tentatively, D is TRBD1 (6 bases). CDR1 SGHAT and CDR2 FQDESV come from the germline V gene (reference sequence). This CDR3 contains 15 residues. Trimming took 1 base from V and 5 from J, leaving 14 bases between them. CDR3 sequence (DNA): TGTGCCAGCAGCTTAGGGGACATCGGCAAAACTGAAGCTTTCTTT. It codes for CASSLGDIGKTEAFF.

The rearrangement joins TRBV30 to TRBJ2-1; 9 bases are a match to TRBD2. CDR1 is GTSNPN and CDR2 is SVGIG in the germline V gene (reference sequence). The CDR3 is 13 amino acids. J lost 7 bases, V lost 2 bases, and 3 bases had no gene match. DNA for the CDR3: TGTGCCTGGAGTCTGCGGGAGGGGAATGAGCAGTTCTTC. It translates to CAWSLREGNEQFF.

With regard to this clone: Possible read error: a much larger clone is one base away. The genes are TRBV9 and TRBJ2-2; 11 positions match TRBD2. CDR1 is SGDLS, CDR2 YYNGEE, per germline. V lost 5 bases, J lost 4 bases, and 1 base stayed unmatched. The CDR3 is 14 residues long. CDR3 protein: CASSSGRATGELFF. CDR3 DNA sequence: TGTGCCAGCAGTAGCGGGAGGGCCACCGGGGAGCTGTTTTTT.

The chain is built from TRBV27 and TRBJ2-7; the match to TRBD1 covers 7 bases. The germline V gene encodes CDR1 MNHEY and CDR2 SMNVEV (reference sequence). The length of the CDR3 is 15 residues. V was pared by 4 bases and J by 4 bases, with 10 bases of the junction left unmatched. CDR3 sequence reads: CASSSPFRGRYEQYF. CDR3 nucleotides: TGTGCCAGCAGTTCCCCTTTCAGGGGGAGATACGAGCAGTACTTC.

This clone was picked up a small number of times. The chain couples TRBV9 to TRBJ1-2, with D possibly matching TRBD1 (6 bases). V shed 0 bases and J shed 7 bases, with 19 bases lying between them. The CDR3 is 16 residues long. Germline loops: CDR1 SGDLS, CDR2 YYNGEE. The CDR3 region is CASSVAPGGGGGGYTF. DNA of the CDR3: TGTGCCAGCAGCGTAGCTCCTGGTGGGGGCGGAGGTGGCTACACCTTC. The full variable domain, rest sourced from reference TRBV9 and TRBJ1-2, is DSGVTQTPKHLITATGQRVTLRCSPRSGDLSVYWYQQSLDQGLQFLIQYYNGEERAKGNILERFSAQQFPDLHSELNLSSLELGDSALYFCASSVAPGGGGGGYTFGSGTRLTVV.

The rearrangement uses TRBV28 and TRBJ1-2, with 7 bases that match TRBD1. The CDR3 has 14 residues. After removal of 5 bases from V and 6 bases from J, the junction contained 9 bases not matched to a gene. From germline, CDR1 is MDHEN and CDR2 SYDVKM. In DNA, the CDR3 is TGTGCCAGCAGTCTATACGACAGGGACCATGGCTACACCTTC. Its protein is CASSLYDRDHGYTF.

This chain uses TRBV7-3 with TRBJ2-3; tentatively, D is TRBD1 (6 bases). Trimming cost V 0 bases and J 4 bases, with 8 bases left between them. This CDR3 is built from 14 residues. Germline V gene sequence: CDR1 SGHTA, CDR2 FQGTGA. The CDR3 bases are TGTGCCAGCAGCTTAACGTCAGGGGCAGATACGCAGTATTTT. Encoded protein: CASSLTSGADTQYF.

The rearrangement uses TRBV4-2 and TRBJ1-3; 7 bases map to TRBD1. The germline gives CDR1 LGHNA, CDR2 YNFKEQ. The length of the CDR3 is 14 residues. The V segment lost 5 bases and the J segment 2 bases; nucleotides outside the gene matches: 3. CDR3 nucleotides: TGTGCCAGCAGCGCAGACAGGGCTGGAAACACCATATATTTT. Encoded protein: CASSADRAGNTIYF.

This chain connects TRBV15 to TRBJ2-3; D is ambiguous. The CDR3 runs 16 residues. Germline-derived CDR1 and CDR2 are LNHNV and YYDKDF (reference sequence). Between the trimmed V and J ends, which lost 0 bases and 0 bases, there was a span of 10 bases. CDR3 bases: TGTGCCACCAGCAGAGATAACAGACCTAGCACAGATACGCAGTATTTT. Translated: CATSRDNRPSTDTQYF.

This chain uses TRBV5-1 with TRBJ2-7; D ambiguous. The CDR3 is 14 amino acids. Germline lookup yields CDR1 SGHRS and CDR2 YFSETQ. Trimming stripped 0 bases from V and 6 bases from J, with 13 bases between. The CDR3 here is CASSLATTKGEQYF. The CDR3 coding sequence is TGCGCCAGCAGCTTGGCCACGACAAAAGGCGAGCAGTACTTC.

The table lists this clone with many counts. Germline is not matched at one junction end, which may reflect a read error. CDR3 region: CASSSTGVRHF. CDR3 bases: TGTGCCAGCAGCTCGACAGGGGTCAGGCACTTC. The chain links TRBV5-4 to TRBJ2-7; 8 nucleotides line up with TRBD1. CDR3 length equals 11 residues. Per germline, CDR1 SGHNT and CDR2 YYREEE (reference sequence).

The V gene is TRBV29-1, the J gene TRBJ1-2; 7 bases are shared with TRBD1. The germline CDR1 and CDR2 sequences are SQVTM and ANQGSEA. This CDR3 has 11 amino acids. V trimming: 4 bases; J trimming: 7 bases; junction bases outside the gene matches: 3. CDR3 loop: CSVGTGGGYTF. The CDR3 coding sequence is TGCAGCGTTGGGACAGGCGGTGGCTACACCTTC.

This chain joins TRBV12-5 and TRBJ2-5; the D is unclear. The CDR3 has 15 amino acids. Germline V gives CDR1 LGHNT, CDR2 FRNRAP. V was pared by 4 bases and J by 5 bases, with 17 bases between. The CDR3 coding sequence is TGTGCTAGTGGTTCCAACAGCTTACAAGTGGAGACCCAGTACTTC. Protein sequence: CASGSNSLQVETQYF.

The chain uses TRBV7-2 and TRBJ1-5, with a tentative D call TRBD1 (5 bases). This CDR3 contains 15 residues. Deletions cut 5 bases from V and 3 bases from J, with 14 bases between. The germline gives CDR1 SGHTA, CDR2 FQGNSA. The CDR3 DNA is TGTGCCAGCAGCCCCTCCGGGGGGGACAATCAGCCCCAGCATTTT. This gives the protein CASSPSGGDNQPQHF. Using reference TRBV7-2 and TRBJ1-5 for the parts outside the CDR3, the full variable domain is GAGVSQSPSNKVTEKGKDVELRCDPISGHTALYWYRQSLGQGLEFLIYFQGNSAPDKSGLPSDRFSAERTGGSVSTLTIQRTQQEDSAVYLCASSPSGGDNQPQHFGDGTRLSIL.

The gene calls are TRBV29-1 and TRBJ2-7; TRBD1 matches at 9 bases. The CDR3 length is 13 residues. The germline V gene encodes CDR1 SQVTM and CDR2 ANQGSEA. With V trimmed by 3 bases and J by 0 bases, 0 bases remained unmatched. DNA of the CDR3: TGCAGCGTTGAGACAGGGGGCTCCTACGAGCAGTACTTC. As protein: CSVETGGSYEQYF.

The chain joins TRBV5-1 to TRBJ2-1; D is unresolved. Trimming pared 3 bases from V and 8 bases from J, leaving 15 bases between. Germline V gene lookup returns CDR1 SGHRS and CDR2 YFSETQ. The CDR3 is made up of 14 amino acids. This CDR3 is CASSSFSRGDEQFF. In DNA form, the CDR3 reads TGCGCCAGCAGCTCATTTTCGCGAGGCGATGAGCAGTTCTTC.

This sequence joins TRBV30 and TRBJ2-2; D is ambiguous. The length of the CDR3 is 15 residues. Deletions cut 1 base from V and 1 base from J, with 10 bases between. The germline CDR1 and CDR2 sequences are GTSNPN and SVGIG (reference sequence). CDR3 residues: CAWSAPPGNTGELFF. The CDR3 nucleotides are TGTGCCTGGAGTGCCCCGCCGGGGAACACCGGGGAGCTGTTTTTT.

This clone showed up just a few times. The chain is built from TRBV5-6 and TRBJ1-2; D gene ambiguous. Germline-derived CDR1 and CDR2 are SGHDT and YYEEEE. The CDR3 has 13 residues. V lost 3 bases to trimming and J lost 4 bases, with 10 bases between them. This CDR3 is CASSWRVTYGYTF. The CDR3 coding sequence is TGTGCCAGCAGCTGGCGGGTCACCTATGGCTACACCTTC.

This clone was observed a single time. This sequence joins TRBV10-3 and TRBJ2-3; the match to TRBD2 covers 9 bases. There are 15 residues in the CDR3. CDR1 is ENHRY and CDR2 is SYGVKD in the germline V gene. The junction had 7 bases not matched to a gene; V was cut back by 5 bases and J by 4 bases. The CDR3 loop is CAISSSGSGADTQYF. The CDR3 bases are TGTGCCATCAGTAGTAGCGGGAGTGGCGCAGATACGCAGTATTTT.

The J gene is TRBJ1-1, the V gene TRBV6-5; weak D call: TRBD1 (6 bases). This CDR3 region has 16 residues. Trimming left V 0 bases short and J 7 bases short, with 18 bases between. From germline, CDR1 is MNHEY and CDR2 SVGAGI. CDR3 sequence reads: CASSYSMSGGGFEAFF. CDR3 nucleotides: TGTGCCAGCAGTTACTCAATGTCGGGGGGCGGTTTTGAAGCTTTCTTT.